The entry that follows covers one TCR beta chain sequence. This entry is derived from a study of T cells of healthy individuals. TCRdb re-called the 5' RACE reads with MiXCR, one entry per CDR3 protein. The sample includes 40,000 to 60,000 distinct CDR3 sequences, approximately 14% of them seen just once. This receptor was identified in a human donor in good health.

The CDR3 spells CASNLLAGGPREQYF. DNA for the CDR3: TGTGCCAGCAATCTACTAGCGGGAGGGCCACGGGAGCAGTACTTC. The chain uses TRBV28 and TRBJ2-7, with 13 positions matching TRBD2. This CDR3 comprises 15 residues. Germline V CDR1 and CDR2: MDHEN, SYDVKM. V was pared by 7 bases and J by 7 bases, with 10 bases of the junction left unmatched. The full variable domain, with the rest looked up from reference TRBV28 and TRBJ2-7, is DVKVTQSSRYLVKRTGEKVFLECVQDMDHENMFWYRQDPGLGLRLIYFSYDVKMKEKGDIPEGYSVSREKKERFSLILESASTNQTSMYLCASNLLAGGPREQYFGPGTRLTVT.